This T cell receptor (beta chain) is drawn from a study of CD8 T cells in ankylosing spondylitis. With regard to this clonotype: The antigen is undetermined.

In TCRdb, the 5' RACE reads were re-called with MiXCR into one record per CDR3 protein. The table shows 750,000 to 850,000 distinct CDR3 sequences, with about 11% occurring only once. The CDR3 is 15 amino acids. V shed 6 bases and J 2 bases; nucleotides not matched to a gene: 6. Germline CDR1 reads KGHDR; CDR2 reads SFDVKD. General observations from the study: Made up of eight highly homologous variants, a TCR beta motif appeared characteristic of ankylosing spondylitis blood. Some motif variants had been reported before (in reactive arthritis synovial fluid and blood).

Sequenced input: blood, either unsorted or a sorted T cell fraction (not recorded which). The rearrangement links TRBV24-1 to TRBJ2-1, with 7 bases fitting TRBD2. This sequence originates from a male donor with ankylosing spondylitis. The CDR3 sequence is CATSLGGITYNEQFF. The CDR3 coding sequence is TGTGCCACCAGTTTGGGGGGGATCACCTACAATGAGCAGTTCTTC.